These 15 T cell receptor beta chains originate from one sample sequenced in a study of shared clonotypes between healthy human individuals (dated by TCRdb to the early 2020s). Libraries were made using the immunoSEQ multiplex PCR assay. This immuneACCESS table, as held by TCRdb, lists in-frame sequences with V and J called but not all clones. Of the missing ones, under half trace to an unresolved V gene in checked studies; the others have no known cause. This sample gives about a million clones in total; roughly 80% of them show up just once. Clones ranked in the top ten supply 0.89% of the sample. Sequencing was carried out using memory CD4+ T cells from PBMCs. Interpreted using the paper, the cell subset or site label stands for: CD45RA-negative fraction. These TCRs come from a young man in good health. Some clones in this sample may be carry-over from other donors' samples.

This clone was observed a few times. The same CDR3 is also encoded by other DNA sequences in this sample. The CDR3 DNA is TGCGCCAGCAGCTCCACAGGGAATAGCAATCAGCCCCAGCATTTT. It translates to CASSSTGNSNQPQHF. The J gene is TRBJ1-5, the V gene TRBV5-1; maybe TRBD1 (6 bases). V lost 3 bases to trimming and J lost 0 bases, with 10 bases between them. From germline, CDR1 is SGHRS and CDR2 YFSETQ. This CDR3 spans 15 amino acids. Variable domain in full (rest from reference TRBV5-1 and TRBJ1-5): KAGVTQTPRYLIKTRGQQVTLSCSPISGHRSVSWYQQTPGQGLQFLFEYFSETQRNKGNFPGRFSGRQFSNSRSEMNVSTLELGDSALYLCASSSTGNSNQPQHFGDGTRLSIL.

As DNA, the CDR3 is TGTGCCAGCAGTTTAGGGACTAGCGGGAGTCTAGAGACCCAGTACTTC. Residues: CASSLGTSGSLETQYF. The rearrangement uses TRBV28 and TRBJ2-5; 14 nucleotides align to TRBD2. The CDR3 has 16 residues. After removal of 2 bases from V and 4 bases from J, the junction contained 3 bases not matched to a gene. CDR1 is MDHEN and CDR2 is SYDVKM in the germline V gene.

V usage is TRBV19 and J usage is TRBJ2-7, with a tentative D call TRBD2 (6 bases). From germline, CDR1 is LNHDA and CDR2 SQIVND (reference sequence). V lost 9 bases and J lost 2, with 14 bases in between. The CDR3 is 13 amino acids. CDR3 coding DNA: TGTGCCAGGGGGCGGGACTGTACCTACGAGCAGTACTTC. Protein product: CARGRDCTYEQYF.

The count of this clone is one. This chain uses TRBV6-5 with TRBJ2-7, with D perhaps TRBD1 (5 bases). The germline gives CDR1 MNHEY, CDR2 SVGAGI. V was cut by 7 bases and J by 2 bases, with 9 bases left in between. This CDR3 is built from 12 residues. The chain's CDR3 is CASKAGPYEQYF. CDR3 nucleotide sequence: TGTGCCAGCAAGGCAGGGCCCTACGAGCAGTACTTC.

This clone was recorded only once. This same CDR3 is encoded by further DNA sequences in the sample. V and J are TRBV25-1 and TRBJ2-5; D uncertain. The V end was cut by 0 bases, the J end by 5 bases, with 4 bases between. Germline V CDR1 and CDR2: MGHDK, SYGVNS. CDR3 length equals 12 residues. The CDR3 protein is CASSEYGETQYF. The CDR3, as DNA: TGTGCCAGCAGTGAATATGGGGAGACCCAGTACTTC.

Remarks on this clone: This likely came from a read error, as a far larger clone is one base away. Different DNA sequences within this sample yield the same CDR3. The J gene is TRBJ1-2, the V gene TRBV13; 9 bases are shared with TRBD1. The germline gives CDR1 PRHDT, CDR2 FYEKMQ (reference sequence). CDR3 length equals 15 residues. The CDR3 region is CASSRRTGVNYGYTF. The CDR3 bases are TGCGCCAGCAGCCGGAGGACAGGGGTAAACTATGGCTACACCTTC.

V gene TRBV7-2 combines with J gene TRBJ1-1; no clear D gene. This CDR3 is 12 amino acids long. Germline V CDR1 and CDR2: SGHTA, FQGNSA. Between the trimmed V and J ends, which lost 2 bases and 5 bases, there was a span of 6 bases. The CDR3 sequence: CASSLMWTEAFF. CDR3 sequence (DNA): TGTGCCAGCAGCTTAATGTGGACTGAAGCTTTCTTT.

The chain is built from TRBV19 and TRBJ2-7; D is uncertain. The CDR3 consists of 12 residues. V gave up 7 bases and J gave up 1 base, with 8 bases separating them. Per the germline V gene, CDR1 is LNHDA and CDR2 is SQIVND (reference sequence). CDR3 sequence (DNA): TGTGCCAGTACCGGCAATTCCTACGAGCAGTACTTC. It codes for CASTGNSYEQYF.

This chain joins TRBV28 and TRBJ2-3; unclear D gene. Trimming removed 3 bases from V and 1 base from J, with 11 bases in between. Looked up from germline, CDR1 is MDHEN and CDR2 is SYDVKM. The CDR3 runs 15 residues. CDR3 bases: TGTGCCAGCAGTTTTAGGGCAGGCGGCACAGATACGCAGTATTTT. Translating gives CASSFRAGGTDTQYF.

J is TRBJ1-5 and V is TRBV19; no firm D call. V dropped 6 bases and J dropped 3 bases, with 12 bases sitting between them. Germline V gives CDR1 LNHDA, CDR2 SQIVND (reference sequence). The CDR3 extends over 14 amino acids. The CDR3 loop reads CASSLENFNQPQHF. The CDR3 nucleotides are TGTGCCAGTAGCCTCGAAAATTTCAATCAGCCCCAGCATTTT.

Details on this clone: Germline and junction disagree at one end, which may indicate a read error. The sample carries other DNA sequences with the same CDR3. The chain is built from TRBV10-3 and TRBJ1-5; possibly TRBD1 for D (5 bases). CDR3 size: 16 residues. CDR1 and CDR2 from the germline V gene are ENHRY and SYGVKD. The CDR3 DNA sequence: TGTGCTATCAGTGAGTCAGGGCACCAGGGTGACGGTCCCCAGCATTTT. Translation gives CAISESGHQGDGPQHF.

The CDR3 sequence is CASSLGFGRSGDTQYF. The CDR3 DNA follows: TGCGCCAGCAGCTTAGGATTCGGGCGGTCCGGAGATACGCAGTATTTT. The rearrangement joins TRBV5-1 to TRBJ2-3; D remains unclear. Deletions cut 2 bases from V and 5 bases from J, with 18 bases between. The CDR3 totals 16 residues. Germline CDR1 is SGHRS and CDR2 is YFSETQ.

The chain uses TRBV20-1 and TRBJ2-3; either TRBD1 or TRBD2 may fit D (5 bases each). The ends were cut back, 5 bases at V and 7 bases at J, with 10 bases in the middle. Germline V gives CDR1 DFQATT, CDR2 SNEGSKA (reference sequence). The CDR3 extends over 11 amino acids. CDR3 coding DNA: TGCAGTGCTGGGGGACGGAATACGCAGTATTTT. It specifies CSAGGRNTQYF.

The rearrangement links TRBV11-2 to TRBJ1-1; tentative D call: TRBD1 (5 bases). The CDR3 spans 14 residues. Trimming took off 0 bases at V and 4 bases at J, with 9 bases between the two ends. Germline V CDR1 and CDR2: SGHAT, FQNNGV. CDR3 protein: CASSLEVQGTEAFF. CDR3 bases: TGTGCCAGCAGCTTAGAGGTGCAGGGCACTGAAGCTTTCTTT.

The chain employs TRBV19 and TRBJ1-4; D is uncertain. The V end was cut by 4 bases, the J end by 8 bases, with 14 bases between. CDR1 LNHDA and CDR2 SQIVND come from the germline V gene (reference sequence). The CDR3 covers 14 residues. CDR3 bases: TGTGCCAGTAGTACTTTCCCTGTCGCCGAAAAACTGTTTTTT. Protein product: CASSTFPVAEKLFF.